This is a list of T cell receptor beta chains from one sample in a study of CD8+ T cells in alopecia areata. The data were produced by immunoSEQ multiplex PCR, yet TCRdb's version contains in-frame clones alone and is incomplete. This sample has hundreds of thousands of clones; about 60% occur once, and the top ten carry 0.9% to 0.95%. The specimen was CD4+ T cells sorted from blood, collected at week 52, from a patient treated with tofacitinib. The source of these receptors is a human donor with alopecia areata. Both conserved end residues are part of each CDR3. A D gene is named only where the DNA matches it firmly. Size is omitted from some rows. Given values are once, few, many or a class for expanded clones.

TRBJ2-5	once	.	TRBV25-1	TGTGCCAGCAGTGAAGCCGGGCGAGAGACCCAGTACTTC	CASSEAGRETQYF
TRBJ2-2	.	.	TRBV5-4	TGTGCCAGCAGCTCAACGGATCTTGGAGACACCGGGGAGCTGTTTTTT	CASSSTDLGDTGELFF
TRBJ2-7	.	TRBD1	TRBV7-2	TGTGCCAGCAGCTATCCGGGACAGGCCTACGAGCAGTACTTC	CASSYPGQAYEQYF
TRBJ2-5	.	.	TRBV30	TGTGCCTGGAGCGCCGGGGTAAAAGAGACCCAGTACTTC	CAWSAGVKETQYF
TRBJ2-5	.	.	TRBV4-2	TGTGCCAGCAGCCGAGGAGAGACCCAGTACTTC	CASSRGETQYF
TRBJ2-1	few	TRBD2	TRBV20-1	TGCAGTGCTTTGACTAGCCGGGAGCAGTTCTTC	CSALTSREQFF
TRBJ2-7	.	.	TRBV4-2	TGTGCCAGCAGCCAAGAGAGGGGACATAACTACGAGCAGTACTTC	CASSQERGHNYEQYF
TRBJ2-7	.	.	TRBV5-1	TGCGCCAGCAGCTGGGTGGTTGCATCCCACGAGCAGTACTTC	CASSWVVASHEQYF
TRBJ2-5	few	.	TRBV20-1	TGCAGTGCTAGTTCAGAGACCCAGTACTTC	CSASSETQYF
TRBJ2-7	.	TRBD2	TRBV6-5	TGTGCCACAAAGACTAGCGGCGAGCAGTACTTC	CATKTSGEQYF
TRBJ2-1	few	.	TRBV5-5	TGTGCCAGCAGCCCCGGATATGGCAATGAGCAGTTCTTC	CASSPGYGNEQFF
TRBJ2-5	.	.	TRBV29-1	TGCAGCGCGGAGACCCAGTACTTC	CSAETQYF
TRBJ2-2	.	.	TRBV4-1	TGCGCCAGCAGCCAGCCCCGAACCACCGGGGAGCTGTTTTTT	CASSQPRTTGELFF
TRBJ2-7	.	.	TRBV7-3	TGTGCCAGCAGGGAGACAGACTACGAGCAGTACTTC	CASRETDYEQYF
TRBJ1-1	.	.	TRBV5-1	TGCGCCAGCAGCTTGGGGGACAATCGTGAAGCTTTCTTT	CASSLGDNREAFF
TRBJ2-7	.	TRBD1	TRBV5-1	TGCGCCAGCAGCTCCGACCCCCGACAGGGGTTGTACGAGCAGTACTTC	CASSSDPRQGLYEQYF
TRBJ1-1	.	.	TRBV7-2	TGTGCCAGCAGCTTAGGCGGATTCACTGAAGCTTTCTTT	CASSLGGFTEAFF
TRBJ1-1	.	TRBD1	TRBV14	TGTGCCAGCAGCAGGACAGGGGCAGACACTGAAGCTTTCTTT	CASSRTGADTEAFF
TRBJ2-7	once	.	TRBV7-2	TGTGCCAGCAGCTTAGGTTACGGCTACGAGCAGTACTTC	CASSLGYGYEQYF
TRBJ2-2	.	TRBD1	TRBV30	TGTGCCTGGAACCGGGACAGGGGATACGGGGAGCTGTTTTTT	CAWNRDRGYGELFF
TRBJ1-5	.	.	TRBV2	TGTGCCAGCAGTGGGAGTTCCAACAGAATCCAGCCCCAGCATTTT	CASSGSSNRIQPQHF
TRBJ2-3	.	.	TRBV5-6	TGTGCCAGCAGCTCATGGGACGGGCGAGATACGCAGTATTTT	CASSSWDGRDTQYF
TRBJ2-1	few	.	TRBV19	TGTGCCAGTAGTATAGTCGGTTACGAGCAGTTCTTC	CASSIVGYEQFF
TRBJ2-5	.	.	TRBV11-2	TGTGCCAGCAGCCTCCTCCTAACCCAAGAGACCCAGTACTTC	CASSLLLTQETQYF
TRBJ2-5	.	.	TRBV19	TGTGCCAGTAGTCCGACGGGGCAGGAGACCCAGTACTTC	CASSPTGQETQYF
TRBJ1-6	.	.	TRBV2	TGTGCCAGCAGCGGGGTAGGCGATAATTCACCCCTCCACTTT	CASSGVGDNSPLHF
TRBJ2-7	.	.	TRBV4-2	TGTGCCAGCAGCCAAGAGCGTCGGCAGACATACGAGCAGTACTTC	CASSQERRQTYEQYF
TRBJ2-5	.	.	TRBV2	TGTGCCAGCAGAACTAGTGAGGAGACCCAGTACTTC	CASRTSEETQYF
TRBJ2-3	.	.	TRBV6-6	TGTGCCAGCTCCATCCCCCCGGGACCAGATACGCAGTATTTT	CASSIPPGPDTQYF
TRBJ1-6	.	.	TRBV30	TGTGCCTGGAGTTGGGGGGCAGGCGTGGAGTCACCCCTCCACTTT	CAWSWGAGVESPLHF
TRBJ2-7	.	.	TRBV6-5	TGTGCCAGCAGCCGAGGACAGTTATATTCCTACGAGCAGTACTTC	CASSRGQLYSYEQYF
TRBJ2-7	.	.	TRBV30	TGTGCCTGGGGGTCGCGCACCTACGAGCAGTACTTC	CAWGSRTYEQYF
TRBJ2-7	few	TRBD1	TRBV6-5	TGTGCCAGCAGTCAGGGGGCATTCCTCGAGCAGTACTTC	CASSQGAFLEQYF
TRBJ1-6	.	.	TRBV4-3	TGCGCCAGCAGCCCGCGAGCGGGGGGCGCCTATAATTCACCCCTCCACTTT	CASSPRAGGAYNSPLHF
TRBJ2-7	.	.	TRBV11-2	TGTGCCAGCAGCTTAGTGGGCCCCCCTAGGGGCGAGCAGTACTTC	CASSLVGPPRGEQYF
TRBJ1-6	.	.	TRBV30	TGTGCCTGGGGGTTATTTACCAATTCACCCCTCCACTTT	CAWGLFTNSPLHF
TRBJ2-2	.	TRBD1	TRBV29-1	TGCAGCGTCGCCCCCGAGGGGGCGAGCGGGGAGCTGTTTTTT	CSVAPEGASGELFF
TRBJ2-3	few	TRBD2	TRBV7-2	TGTGCCAGCAGCTTGGACGGGACTAGCGGGGGTCGTACGCAGTATTTT	CASSLDGTSGGRTQYF
TRBJ1-2	once	.	TRBV30	TGTGCCTGGAGTTTTGGTGTGAACTATGGCTACACCTTC	CAWSFGVNYGYTF
TRBJ1-2	.	.	TRBV11-1	TGTGCCAGCAGCCCCCTTCCTGGGGGCAACTATGGCTACACCTTC	CASSPLPGGNYGYTF
TRBJ2-7	.	.	TRBV4-1	TGCGCCAGCAGCCAAGATGTGGGTGAGCAGTACTTC	CASSQDVGEQYF
TRBJ1-5	few	.	TRBV29-1	TGCAGCGTTGGGAGGGGTCGGAATCAGCCCCAGCATTTT	CSVGRGRNQPQHF
TRBJ2-2	.	TRBD2	TRBV4-1	TGTGCCAGCAGCCAAGAAGCTAGCGGGGTAAAAGGGGAGCTGTTTTTT	CASSQEASGVKGELFF
TRBJ2-1	.	TRBD1	TRBV7-2	TGTGCCAGCAGCTTAGTCGACAGGGATGGTGAGCAGTTCTTC	CASSLVDRDGEQFF
TRBJ2-5	.	.	TRBV30	TGTGCCTGGAGTCAAGAGACCCAGTACTTC	CAWSQETQYF
TRBJ2-2	.	.	TRBV30	TGTGCCTGGACAGTGAACACCGGGGAGCTGTTTTTT	CAWTVNTGELFF
TRBJ1-1	.	.	TRBV27	TGTGCCAGCAAAGGCGCGGCCTTGAACAGTGAAGCTTTCTTT	CASKGAALNSEAFF
TRBJ2-1	.	TRBD1	TRBV29-1	TGCAGCCTTGTGGGGGTTAACAGGGGCGGCTCCTACAATGAGCAGTTCTTC	CSLVGVNRGGSYNEQFF
TRBJ2-7	.	.	TRBV30	TGTGCCTGGAGGGCGGGCTTGAGCTCCTACGAGCAGTACTTC	CAWRAGLSSYEQYF
TRBJ1-2	.	.	TRBV7-9	TGTGCCAGCAGCAGCGGGAGAGCGGTTTATGGCTACACCTTC	CASSSGRAVYGYTF
TRBJ2-4	.	.	TRBV11-2	TGTGCCAGCAGCTTAAGGCCCCCTAGCGCCTACTCGAACATTCAGTACTTC	CASSLRPPSAYSNIQYF
TRBJ1-6	once	.	TRBV27	TGTGCCAGCAGTTTACGGGGAGTGAATTCACCCCTCCACTTT	CASSLRGVNSPLHF
TRBJ1-1	.	TRBD1	TRBV29-1	TGCAGCGCCGGGACAGCGAACACTGAAGCTTTCTTT	CSAGTANTEAFF